This section outlines one TCR beta chain sequence together with its context. What antigen it recognizes has not been identified. Base quality data are lacking; no much larger clone is found one base away. These data belong to a study of blood T cell repertoires in COVID-19 (dated by TCRdb to 2020 to 2021). Some background on the complete study: Samples from collaborators originated in the United States, Italy and Spain and spanned both the acute and convalescent phases of COVID-19. The material from the prospective study consisted of cDNA or gDNA derived from T cells, B-cell-depleted T cells, or PBMCs. The dataset comprised deeply sampled blood TCRbeta repertoires from subjects exposed to, actively infected with, or recovered from COVID-19. The repertoires were released in a freely available public database intended as a resource for research on the immune response to SARS-CoV-2. The samples were drawn from the first 160 participants of the ongoing ImmuneRACE study and from under 1,500 subjects provided by 6 global collaborators. Nearly every sample came with metadata listing a de-identified subject ID, COVID-19 status, age in years and sex. HLA class I and class II types, where available, came from metadata supplied by the sample provider rather than from assay-based typing.

CDR1 and CDR2 are read off the germline V gene as SGHRS and YFSETQ. The V end loses 2 bases and the J end loses 2 bases, and a stretch of 10 bases separates them. Reading from cysteine to phenylalanine, the CDR3 counts 14 amino acids. Just the 42-base CDR3 DNA is kept, in frame starting at base 1. Findings and caveats that apply to the study as a whole: The amount of clinical and demographic metadata varied by source and participant and was provided uncurated.

Collaborating institutions collected whole blood in K2EDTA tubes following their own protocols. For TCRbeta analysis, collaborators shipped samples as frozen whole blood, isolated PBMCs, or DNA extracted from either of those sample types. The immunoSEQ Assay, a bias-controlled multiplex PCR, was used to amplify TCRbeta CDR3 regions from genomic DNA. As for the original processing: Nucleated cell counts per sample were estimated from amplification of reference gene primers within the assay. Sequence reads were collapsed and filtered to measure the absolute abundance of every unique TCRbeta CDR3 rearrangement. For each sample, productive Simpson clonality was calculated as the square root of Simpson's diversity index over productive rearrangements. In its TCRdb copy, this immuneACCESS table keeps in-frame sequences only and misses some clones. Where compared with another copy, unresolved V genes explain less than half of these, and the others have no known cause. V and J calls and clone size are given by that table; D and trimming were obtained from the DNA. In this sample the table shows about 68,000 clones, 88% of which occur a single time. 2% to 2.5% of the sample is held by the ten biggest clonotypes.

Sequenced material: peripheral blood. The chain couples TRBV5-1 to TRBJ1-2, and possibly TRBD1, on 5 matching bases. The sequence was collected from a human donor in a cohort sampled during active COVID-19. The CDR3 is CASSFTDTNYGYTF. Read as DNA, the sequence is TGCGCCAGCAGCTTTACGGACACGAACTATGGCTACACCTTC.